One and the same sample provided the 10 T cell receptor beta chains below, sequenced in a study of vaccination effects on CD4 cells after COVID-19. No antigen has been assigned to these receptors. ViraFEST assay sequencing came after antigen-specific CD4+ T cells were expanded with viral peptide pools. An approximately 10-day culture period preceded the isolation of CD4+ T cells. Nucleocapsid antibodies were negative in the vaccine recipients, who had never had SARS-CoV-2 infection. Sequencing was performed with immunoSEQ multiplex PCR; in TCRdb, only in-frame clones are kept and a portion is missing. Of 55,000 to 75,000 clones listed, roughly three quarters are singletons. This specimen consisted of CD4+ T cells from PBMCs cultured with HCoV-OC43 spike peptides, obtained before COVID-19 vaccination. Subset meaning: HCoV-OC43 spike overlapping peptide pool stimulation. The receptor source for this set is a human donor who received a COVID-19 vaccine.

The chain carries TRBV28 and TRBJ1-2, with D hard to call. The V gene lost 5 bases and the J gene lost 5 bases, with 3 bases spanning the gap. This CDR3 region has 10 residues. Germline assignment: CDR1 MDHEN and CDR2 SYDVKM. The CDR3 DNA reads TGTGCCAGCAGTCGTTATGGCTACACCTTC. It specifies CASSRYGYTF.

The gene calls are TRBV24-1 and TRBJ2-6, with D perhaps matching TRBD2 (7 bases). This CDR3 comprises 16 residues. Germline V gene lookup returns CDR1 KGHDR and CDR2 SFDVKD. Trimming pared 8 bases from V and 0 bases from J, leaving 13 bases between. The CDR3 nucleotides are TGTGCCACCACGGAGGGGGGGACCTCTGGGGCCAACGTCCTGACTTTC. Amino acids: CATTEGGTSGANVLTF.

This clone was detected only once. The genes are TRBV7-3 and TRBJ2-5, with 9 bases identical to TRBD1. The CDR3 is 13 amino acids. The germline gives CDR1 SGHTA, CDR2 FQGTGA. V lost 5 bases to trimming and J lost 5 bases; unmatched junction nucleotides: 3. The CDR3 region is CASSRDRVETQYF. The CDR3 DNA reads TGTGCCAGCAGCCGGGACAGGGTGGAGACCCAGTACTTC.

The chain carries TRBV24-1 and TRBJ2-1; D gene unclear. CDR1 is KGHDR and CDR2 is SFDVKD in the germline V gene. CDR3 length equals 11 residues. V was clipped by 8 bases and J by 6 bases, with 7 bases between them. CDR3 bases: TGTGCCACCATGAGGTCCAATGAGCAGTTCTTC. Translating it yields CATMRSNEQFF.

The V call is TRBV9, the J call TRBJ2-1, with 9 bases aligning to TRBD2. This CDR3 has 16 amino acids. The V and J ends lost 0 bases and 4 bases, in that order; junction bases with no gene match: 5. CDR1 SGDLS and CDR2 YYNGEE come from the germline V gene. The CDR3 DNA reads as TGTGCCAGCAGCGTAGTGCCGCGGGGGGGTTACAATGAGCAGTTCTTC. This encodes CASSVVPRGGYNEQFF.

The chain combines TRBV5-1 with TRBJ1-1; no firm D call. Germline V CDR1 and CDR2: SGHRS, YFSETQ. Trimming pared 3 bases from V and 1 base from J, leaving 7 bases between. The CDR3 loop spans 13 amino acids. The CDR3 spells CASSSDGNTEAFF. The CDR3, as DNA: TGCGCCAGCAGCTCGGATGGGAACACTGAAGCTTTCTTT.

The rearrangement links TRBV5-5 to TRBJ1-4; D unresolved. This CDR3 spans 13 amino acids. Germline V gene lookup returns CDR1 SGHKS and CDR2 YYEKEE (reference sequence). Trimming pared 4 bases from V and 2 bases from J, leaving 6 bases between. The CDR3 nucleotides are TGTGCCAGCAGCATCGGTACTAATGAAAAACTGTTTTTT. It codes for CASSIGTNEKLFF.

This clone appeared once. The genes are TRBV5-1 and TRBJ2-5, with D perhaps TRBD1 (6 bases). The CDR3 loop spans 14 amino acids. Trimming shortened V by 3 bases and J by 1 base, and 10 bases separated the two germline ends. Per germline, CDR1 SGHRS and CDR2 YFSETQ. The CDR3 loop is CASSSGQPQETQYF. In nucleotides, the CDR3 is TGCGCCAGCAGCTCTGGACAGCCCCAAGAGACCCAGTACTTC.

This chain connects TRBV5-1 to TRBJ2-3; D unclear. From germline, CDR1 is SGHRS and CDR2 YFSETQ. CDR3 length: 15 amino acids. V was trimmed by 4 bases and J by 2 bases, leaving 14 bases between them. For the CDR3, the DNA is TGCGCCAGCAGCCCGGGTAATGCTGCCACAGATACGCAGTATTTT. This translates into CASSPGNAATDTQYF.

This clone has just one count. The chain couples TRBV6-5 to TRBJ1-5; 7 bases are a match to TRBD1. The V gene's germline CDR1 is MNHEY and CDR2 SVGAGI. The CDR3 sequence is 15 residues long. J was trimmed by 2 bases and V by 7 bases; bases with no gene match: 8. The chain's CDR3 is CASTKQGTGNQPQHF. CDR3 nucleotide sequence: TGTGCCAGCACCAAACAGGGGACCGGCAATCAGCCCCAGCATTTT.